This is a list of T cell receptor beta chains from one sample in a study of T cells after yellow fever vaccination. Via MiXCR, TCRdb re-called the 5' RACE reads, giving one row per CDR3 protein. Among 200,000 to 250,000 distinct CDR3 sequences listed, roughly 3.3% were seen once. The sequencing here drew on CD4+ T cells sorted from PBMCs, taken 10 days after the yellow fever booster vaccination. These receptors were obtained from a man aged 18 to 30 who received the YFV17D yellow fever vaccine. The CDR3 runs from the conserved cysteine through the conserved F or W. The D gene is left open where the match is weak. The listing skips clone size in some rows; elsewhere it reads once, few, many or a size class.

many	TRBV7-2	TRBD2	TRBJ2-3	TGTGCCAGCAGCTTTGTCCCTCTAGCGGGGAGGGATACGCAGTATTTT	CASSFVPLAGRDTQYF
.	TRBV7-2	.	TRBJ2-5	TGTGCCAGCAGCTTCCCCGGAAGTTTGGAGACCCAGTACTTC	CASSFPGSLETQYF
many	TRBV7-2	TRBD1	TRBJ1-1	TGTGCCAGCAGCTTAGAACAGGGGGCTGAAGCTTTCTTT	CASSLEQGAEAFF
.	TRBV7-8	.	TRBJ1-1	TGTGCCAGCAGCCCCCTTGGGGCGGGGGCGGTTGAAGCTTTCTTT	CASSPLGAGAVEAFF
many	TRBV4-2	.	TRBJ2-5	TGTGCCAGCAGCCGGGGATGGGGGCAAGAGACCCAGTACTTC	CASSRGWGQETQYF
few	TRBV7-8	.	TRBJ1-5	TGTGCCAGCAGCTTCTACGGGGCGGGGAATCAGCCCCAGCATTTT	CASSFYGAGNQPQHF
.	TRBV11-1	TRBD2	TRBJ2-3	TGTGCCAGCAGCTTAGCTTCTCCGGGAGCGGGGGCAGATACGCAGTATTTT	CASSLASPGAGADTQYF
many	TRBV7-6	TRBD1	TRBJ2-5	TGTGCCAGCAGAAAAGGATGGGCAGGGGGTCGAGAGACCCAGTACTTC	CASRKGWAGGRETQYF
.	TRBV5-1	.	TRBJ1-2	TGCGCCAGCAGCTTTGGGACAACCTATGGCTACACCTTC	CASSFGTTYGYTF
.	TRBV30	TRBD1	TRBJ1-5	TGTGCCTGGAGTGTACCCCCGGGACAGGGGTACCAGCCCCAGCATTTT	CAWSVPPGQGYQPQHF
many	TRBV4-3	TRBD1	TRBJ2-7	TGCGCCAGCAGCCAAGATGTCGGACAGGGTATCGAGCAGTACTTC	CASSQDVGQGIEQYF
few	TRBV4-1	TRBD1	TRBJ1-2	TGCGCCAGCAGCCAAACCGGGACAGGGAGATTTTTAGGCTACACCTTC	CASSQTGTGRFLGYTF
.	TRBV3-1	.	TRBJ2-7	TGTGCCAGCAGCCAGAGGGGGGATCTTTACGAGCAGTACTTC	CASSQRGDLYEQYF
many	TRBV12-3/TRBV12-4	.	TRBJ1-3	TGTGCCAGCACCCTCCCCCGGGGTGACGGAAACACCATATATTTT	CASTLPRGDGNTIYF
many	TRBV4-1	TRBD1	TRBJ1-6	TGCGCCAGCAGCCAGGGACAGGGGAATTCACCCCTCCACTTT	CASSQGQGNSPLHF
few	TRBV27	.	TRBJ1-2	TGTGCCAGCAGTTTATACGACGGCAGCTATGGCTACACCTTC	CASSLYDGSYGYTF
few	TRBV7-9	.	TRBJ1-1	TGTGCCAGCACCCGCTCGGCAGGTACCACTGAAGCTTTCTTT	CASTRSAGTTEAFF
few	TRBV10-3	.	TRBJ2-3	TGTGCCATCGGGGAGAGCACAGATACGCAGTATTTT	CAIGESTDTQYF
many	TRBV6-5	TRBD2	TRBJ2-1	TGTGCCAGCAGTTACGTACTAGCGGGTTACAATGAGCAGTTCTTC	CASSYVLAGYNEQFF
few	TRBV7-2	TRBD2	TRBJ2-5	TGTGCCAGCAGCTTACCCCCGGGACTAGGGGAGACCCAGTACTTC	CASSLPPGLGETQYF
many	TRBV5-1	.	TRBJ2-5	TGCGCCAGCAGCGCCACCTCCCCGGGACCAGAGACCCAGTACTTC	CASSATSPGPETQYF
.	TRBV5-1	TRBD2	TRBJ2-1	TGCGCCAGCAGCCTGGGACTAGCGGGGTTCACCTACAATGAGCAGTTCTTC	CASSLGLAGFTYNEQFF
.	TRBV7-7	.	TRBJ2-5	TGTGCTAGCAGCCGCGTACAGCAAGAGACCCAGTACTTC	CASSRVQQETQYF
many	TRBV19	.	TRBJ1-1	TGTGCCAGTAAAGTTGGCACGCACAACACTGAAGCTTTCTTT	CASKVGTHNTEAFF
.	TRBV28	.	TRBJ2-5	TGTGCCAGCAGTTTTTCAGGGGCCGTCAGGACCCAGTACTTC	CASSFSGAVRTQYF
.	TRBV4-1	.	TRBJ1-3	TGCGCCAGCAACCAGGGTCGGCTCTCTGGAAACACCATATATTTT	CASNQGRLSGNTIYF
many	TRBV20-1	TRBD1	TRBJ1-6	TGCAGTGCTGCTTGGGACAGGGAAAATTCACCCCTCCACTTT	CSAAWDRENSPLHF
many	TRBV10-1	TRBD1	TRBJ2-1	TGCGCCAGCAGTGGAGGACAGGGGGGGAATGAGCAGTTCTTC	CASSGGQGGNEQFF
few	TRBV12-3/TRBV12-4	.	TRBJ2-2	TGTGCCAGCAGGCCCCGACCGTACGGGACCGGGGCTTCGGACACCGGGGAGCTGTTTTTT	CASRPRPYGTGASDTGELFF
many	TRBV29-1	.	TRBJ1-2	TGCAGCGTTGAGAGGGACTCACGCTATGGCTACACCTTC	CSVERDSRYGYTF
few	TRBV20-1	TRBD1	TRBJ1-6	TGCAGTGCTAGTCTCGGCAGGGGGAATTCACCCCTCCACTTT	CSASLGRGNSPLHF
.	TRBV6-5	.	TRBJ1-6	TGTGCCAGCAGTTACTACCCGGGGGGCTCCTATAATTCACCCCTCCACTTT	CASSYYPGGSYNSPLHF
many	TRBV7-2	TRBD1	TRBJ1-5	TGTGCCAGCAGCTTAGAAGGGACAGGGCGTCGGCCCCAGCATTTT	CASSLEGTGRRPQHF
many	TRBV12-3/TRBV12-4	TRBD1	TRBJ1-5	TGTGCCAGCAGTTCGGGGACAGACAATCAGCCCCAGCATTTT	CASSSGTDNQPQHF
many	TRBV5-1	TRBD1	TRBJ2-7	TGCGCCAGCAGCTCTACAGGGGGCAGGTACGAGCAGTACTTC	CASSSTGGRYEQYF
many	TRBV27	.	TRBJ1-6	TGTGCCAGCAGTTTAGGTTTTCGGGGACGCGCTAATTCACCCCTCCACTTT	CASSLGFRGRANSPLHF
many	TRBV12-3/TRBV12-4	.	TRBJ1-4	TGTGCCAGCAGTTTCTCCGCGGCTAATGAAAAACTGTTTTTT	CASSFSAANEKLFF
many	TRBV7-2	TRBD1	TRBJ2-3	TGTGCCAGCAGCTTAGGCAGGGGGCGGGAAGATACGCAGTATTTT	CASSLGRGREDTQYF
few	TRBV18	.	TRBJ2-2	TGTGCCAGCTCACCACCGTTGGCCTTATCGAACACCGGGGAGCTGTTTTTT	CASSPPLALSNTGELFF
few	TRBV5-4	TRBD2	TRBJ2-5	TGTGCCAGCAGCCCCCCGGTCGTAGAGCGGGGGGCTGAGGAGACCCAGTACTTC	CASSPPVVERGAEETQYF
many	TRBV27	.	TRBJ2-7	TGTGCCAGCAGTTTCAGTGGGGGGTTTTCCGAGCAGTACTTC	CASSFSGGFSEQYF
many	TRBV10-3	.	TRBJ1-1	TGTGCCATCAGTGAGTCGAAGGGGGGGAAAGCTTTCTTT	CAISESKGGKAFF
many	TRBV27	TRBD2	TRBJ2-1	TGTGCCAGCAGTTTGGGGCTAGCGGGGGCCACAGGGCAGTTCTTC	CASSLGLAGATGQFF
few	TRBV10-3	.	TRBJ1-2	TGTGCCATCAGAAAGCAAGGGACCGGGCCCTTAAGCGGCTACACCTTC	CAIRKQGTGPLSGYTF
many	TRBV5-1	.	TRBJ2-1	TGCGCCAGCAGCCCTGACCTTTACAATGAGCAGTTCTTC	CASSPDLYNEQFF
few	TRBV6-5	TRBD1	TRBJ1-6	TGTGCCAGCAGTTACGGATTCGGCAGGGGGGATTCACCCCTCCACTTT	CASSYGFGRGDSPLHF
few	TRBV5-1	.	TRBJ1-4	TGCGCCAGCAGCTTGGGACGGCCTAATGAAAAACTGTTTTTT	CASSLGRPNEKLFF
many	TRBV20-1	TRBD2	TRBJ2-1	TGCAGTGCTAGCGGGGGGATCTCCTACAATGAGCAGTTCTTC	CSASGGISYNEQFF
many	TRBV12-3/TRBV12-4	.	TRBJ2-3	TGTGCCAGCAGTTACGGACAGCAAAGCACAGATACGCAGTATTTT	CASSYGQQSTDTQYF
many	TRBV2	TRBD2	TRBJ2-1	TGTGCCAGCAGTGAAGGGTTAGCGGGGACCAATGAGCAGTTCTTC	CASSEGLAGTNEQFF
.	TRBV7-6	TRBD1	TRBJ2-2	TGTGCCAGCAGCGTTGGACAGGGAGTAAGAAGAGGGGAGCTGTTTTTT	CASSVGQGVRRGELFF
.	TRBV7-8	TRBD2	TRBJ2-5	TGTGCCAGCAGCCGAGCGTGGATAGCGGGGGGGCCCCCCCAAGAGACCCAGTACTTC	CASSRAWIAGGPPQETQYF
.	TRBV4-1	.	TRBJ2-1	TGCGCCAGCAGAGGGGCAGGGATGGATTACAATGAGCAGTTCTTC	CASRGAGMDYNEQFF